The 29 T cell receptor beta chains reported below all come from one sample, sequenced in a study of shared clonotypes between healthy human individuals. Generated by immunoSEQ multiplex PCR, the TCRdb table keeps only in-frame clones and is missing some. The sample lists roughly 490,000 clones, 76% occurring once. Sequenced sample: PBMCs. The receptors were gathered from a woman in her thirties or forties in good health. Some clones in this sample may be carry-over from other donors' samples.

The chain joins TRBV7-9 to TRBJ2-5; the match to TRBD2 covers 7 bases. The J call is uncertain, as TRBJ2-7 better fits the DNA end. Germline V gene data show CDR1 as SEHNR and CDR2 as FQNEAQ (reference sequence). The CDR3 covers 15 residues. The CDR3: CASSLAVTSSYEQYF. Written as DNA, the CDR3 is TGTGCCAGCAGCTTAGCAGTGACTAGCAGCTACGAGCAGTACTTC.

V usage is TRBV19 and J usage is TRBJ2-7; 12 nucleotides agree with TRBD2. This CDR3 comprises 17 residues. Germline lookup yields CDR1 LNHDA and CDR2 SQIVND (reference sequence). V shed 7 bases, J shed 5 bases, and the junction held 15 bases outside the gene matches. The CDR3 DNA sequence: TGTGCCAGTACCCCGAGGGTGGGACTAGCGGGCCTGAACGAGCAGTACTTC. The encoded protein is CASTPRVGLAGLNEQYF.

The rearrangement joins TRBV9 to TRBJ2-2; tentatively, D is TRBD1 (5 bases). The CDR3 covers 14 residues. V was pared by 1 base and J by 3 bases, with 7 bases between. Germline CDR1 is SGDLS and CDR2 is YYNGEE. The CDR3 sequence: CASSVQGHTGELFF. The CDR3 DNA sequence: TGTGCCAGCAGCGTACAGGGCCACACCGGGGAGCTGTTTTTT.

This clone was picked up a small number of times. The CDR3 protein is CASSGVGRRGSQNEQFF. As DNA, the CDR3 is TGTGCCAGCAGCGGCGTCGGTCGGCGCGGGAGTCAAAATGAGCAGTTCTTC. The chain employs TRBV7-3 and TRBJ2-1; TRBD2 agrees at 7 bases. This CDR3 has 17 residues. The junction had 17 bases not matched to a gene; V was cut back by 5 bases and J by 7 bases. The germline CDR1 and CDR2 sequences are SGHTA and FQGTGA.

This clone was seen more than once but under ten times. The chain recombines TRBV10-3 with TRBJ2-2, with D possibly being TRBD2 (6 bases). There are 15 residues in the CDR3. Per the germline V gene, CDR1 is ENHRY and CDR2 is SYGVKD. V dropped 10 bases and J dropped 2 bases, with 17 bases sitting between them. The CDR3 sequence: CATQGAEGNTGELFF. The CDR3 bases are TGTGCCACCCAAGGGGCGGAGGGTAACACCGGGGAGCTGTTTTTT.

For this clone: A much larger clone differs from this one at a single base, so this may be a read error. The chain recombines TRBV11-2 with TRBJ2-5, with D hard to call. CDR1 SGHAT and CDR2 FQNNGV come from the germline V gene. This CDR3 has 11 residues. V was clipped by 5 bases and J by 2 bases, with 3 bases between them. The CDR3 DNA follows: TGTGCCAGCAGCCCACAAGAGACCCAGTACTTC. Its protein product is CASSPQETQYF. Drawing the rest from reference TRBV11-2 and TRBJ2-5, the complete variable domain is EAGVAQSPRYKIIEKRQSVAFWCNPISGHATLYWYQQILGQGPKLLIQFQNNGVVDDSQLPKDRFSAERLKGVDSTLKIQPAKLEDSAVYLCASSPQETQYFGPGTRLLVL.

The V call is TRBV19, the J call TRBJ1-3; D gene unclear. Trimming removed 3 bases at V and 4 bases at J, with 13 bases between. The CDR3 extends over 15 amino acids. Germline values: CDR1 LNHDA, CDR2 SQIVND (reference sequence). CDR3 loop: CASSIGGVGGNTIYF. The CDR3 nucleotides read TGTGCCAGTAGTATTGGAGGAGTGGGAGGAAACACCATATATTTT.

The chain uses TRBV5-6 and TRBJ2-1; TRBD1 is a possible D gene (6 bases). Germline loops: CDR1 SGHDT, CDR2 YYEEEE. The V gene lost 1 base and the J gene lost 7 bases, with 9 bases spanning the gap. The CDR3 contains 13 residues. CDR3 sequence (DNA): TGTGCCAGCAGCTTGTGGGGGCGGAATGAGCAGTTCTTC. Its translation: CASSLWGRNEQFF.

As for this clone: A much more abundant neighbour one base away suggests this may be a read error. Other DNA sequences in this sample translate to the same CDR3. This chain uses TRBV7-6 with TRBJ2-3; D perhaps matches TRBD2 (6 bases). The CDR3 is 15 residues long. Germline lookup yields CDR1 SGHVS and CDR2 FNYEAQ. Deletions cut 5 bases from V and 7 bases from J, with 19 bases between. CDR3 sequence (DNA): TGTGCCAGCAGCACAATAGGGCGGGGATCACATACGCAGTATTTT. This codes for CASSTIGRGSHTQYF.

V usage is TRBV9 and J usage is TRBJ2-7, with a possible D match to TRBD2 (5 bases). Germline V gene sequence: CDR1 SGDLS, CDR2 YYNGEE. Trimming stripped 0 bases from V and 7 bases from J, with 11 bases between. The CDR3 is made up of 13 amino acids. CDR3: CASSVAGIGEQYF. The CDR3 DNA sequence: TGTGCCAGCAGCGTAGCGGGGATAGGAGAGCAGTACTTC.

Turning to this clone: Compared with germline, one end of the junction differs, possibly owing to a read error. This rearrangement joins TRBV29-1 to TRBJ2-1; D possibly uses TRBD1 or TRBD2 (6 bases each). Germline values: CDR1 SQVTM, CDR2 ANQGSEA. The CDR3 spans 14 residues. The CDR3 protein is CSALRTADYGERFF. CDR3 in DNA: TGCAGCGCCCTCAGGACAGCGGACTACGGTGAGCGGTTCTTC.

As regards this clone: A much larger clonotype is one base distant, so this may be a read error. The chain is built from TRBV2 and TRBJ2-7; 9 positions match TRBD1. Per germline, CDR1 SNHLY and CDR2 FYNNEI. This CDR3 region has 13 residues. As DNA, the CDR3 is TGTGCCAGCGGGACAGGGAACTCCTGCGAGCAGTACTTC. Its translation is CASGTGNSCEQYF.

The chain combines TRBV7-3 with TRBJ2-4, with D unresolved. The length of the CDR3 is 16 residues. Germline V gene sequence: CDR1 SGHTA, CDR2 FQGTGA. The ends were cut back, 1 base at V and 0 bases at J, with 10 bases in the middle. CDR3 in amino acids: CASSLIPELAKNIQYF. In nucleotides, the CDR3 is TGTGCCAGCAGCTTAATTCCGGAACTAGCCAAAAACATTCAGTACTTC.

The V gene is TRBV6-1, the J gene TRBJ2-7; no reliable D call. The germline CDR1 and CDR2 sequences are MNHNS and SASEGT. This CDR3 has 14 residues. CDR3 sequence (DNA): TGTCCACCTACCCTAGTACGCGGAACCTACGAGCAGTACTTC. Protein product: CPPTLVRGTYEQYF.

The CDR3 sequence: CTTRLAASVGDEQFF. The CDR3 bases are TGCACCACCCGACTCGCGGCTTCGGTTGGGGATGAGCAGTTCTTC. The chain uses TRBV29-1 and TRBJ2-1; D is uncertain. Germline lookup yields CDR1 SQVTM and CDR2 ANQGSEA. The CDR3 extends over 15 amino acids.

In its sample, this clone was seen many times. The gene calls are TRBV27 and TRBJ1-1, with D possibly TRBD1 on 5 matching bases. V was clipped by 0 bases and J by 5 bases, with 13 bases between them. The CDR3 spans 15 residues. Germline values: CDR1 MNHEY, CDR2 SMNVEV (reference sequence). The CDR3 nucleotides read TGTGCCAGCAGTTTATCCCAGGGTTTGGGTACTGAAGCTTTCTTT. It translates to CASSLSQGLGTEAFF.

Concerning this clone: This may stem from a read error, because a much larger clone lies one nucleotide away. The V call is TRBV7-3, the J call TRBJ2-5, with D perhaps given as TRBD1 or TRBD2 (6 bases each). Trimming shortened V by 5 bases and J by 2 bases, and 18 bases separated the two germline ends. Germline values: CDR1 SGHTA, CDR2 FQGTGA. The CDR3 runs 16 residues. CDR3: CASSPQAGGGQETQYF. The DNA of the CDR3 is TGTGCCAGCAGCCCTCAGGCAGGAGGGGGACAAGAGACCCAGTACTTC. The entire variable domain, with the rest obtained from reference TRBV7-3 and TRBJ2-5, is as follows: GAGVSQTPSNKVTEKGKYVELRCDPISGHTALYWYRQSLGQGPEFLIYFQGTGAADDSGLPNDRFFAVRPEGSVSTLKIQRTERGDSAVYLCASSPQAGGGQETQYFGPGTRLLVL.

This chain links TRBV29-1 with TRBJ1-1; D is possibly TRBD1 (6 bases). Germline loops: CDR1 SQVTM, CDR2 ANQGSEA. The V gene lost 7 bases and the J gene lost 4 bases, with 19 bases spanning the gap. The CDR3 extends over 14 amino acids. The CDR3 nucleotides read TGCAGCGCCGGAGTTGGGGGGCTTTCCACTGAAGCTTTCTTT. Translating gives CSAGVGGLSTEAFF. Supplemented by reference TRBV29-1 and TRBJ1-1, the full variable domain reads SAVISQKPSRDICQRGTSLTIQCQVDSQVTMMFWYRQQPGQSLTLIATANQGSEATYESGFVIDKFPISRPNLTFSTLTVSNMSPEDSSIYLCSAGVGGLSTEAFFGQGTRLTVV.

This clone was detected many times. Compared with germline, one end of the junction differs, possibly owing to a read error. This rearrangement joins TRBV4-2 to TRBJ2-7, with 10 bases matching TRBD2. Germline CDR1 is LGHNA and CDR2 is YNFKEQ. CDR3 length: 15 amino acids. The CDR3, as DNA: TGTGCCAGCAGCCAAGATCGGGGGACTAGCGATACCTCCAGATTC. Protein product: CASSQDRGTSDTSRF.

This clone showed up just once. The rearrangement uses TRBV5-1 and TRBJ2-7; TRBD2 agrees at 10 bases. The DNA matches TRBJ2-1 better at its end, which makes the J call doubtful. Germline V gene data show CDR1 as SGHRS and CDR2 as YFSETQ. The CDR3 is 15 residues long. The DNA for the CDR3 is TGCGCCAGCAGCTTGGAGGGACTAGCGAGGAATGAGCAGTTCTTC. Encoded protein: CASSLEGLARNEQFF.

V gene TRBV5-1 combines with J gene TRBJ1-1; maybe TRBD1 (6 bases). The CDR3 extends over 14 amino acids. CDR1 is SGHRS, CDR2 YFSETQ, per germline. V gave up 1 base and J gave up 5 bases, with 12 bases separating them. Written as DNA, the CDR3 is TGCGCCAGCAGCTTGACAGGGAGGGGGACTGAAGCTTTCTTT. It encodes CASSLTGRGTEAFF.

The chain carries TRBV15 and TRBJ2-1, with TRBD2 matching 9 bases. With 6 bases clipped from V and 6 bases from J, the junction kept 9 bases outside the gene matches. CDR1 is LNHNV and CDR2 is YYDKDF in the germline V gene (reference sequence). The CDR3 extends over 15 amino acids. CDR3 nucleotides: TGTGCCACCAGTCATAGCGGGAGCGCGTTCAATGAGCAGTTCTTC. It is translated as CATSHSGSAFNEQFF.

Points on this clone: At the DNA level, this CDR3 is encoded by other sequences in the same sample as well. The gene calls are TRBV10-2 and TRBJ1-1; no clear D. V was pared by 7 bases and J by 3 bases, with 12 bases between. This CDR3 is 13 amino acids long. Looked up from germline, CDR1 is WSHSY and CDR2 is SAAADI. The CDR3 DNA reads TGCGCCAGCAATATAGGCGGGGACACTGAAGCTTTCTTT. It codes for CASNIGGDTEAFF.

V and J are TRBV15 and TRBJ2-3; 8 bases match TRBD2. Losses at the gene ends were 5 bases for V and 6 bases for J; bases not matched to a gene: 7. The CDR3 is made up of 14 amino acids. The germline gives CDR1 LNHNV, CDR2 YYDKDF (reference sequence). The CDR3, as DNA: TGTGCCACCAGCGTCCAGAGCGGGAGTGATACGCAGTATTTT. Its translation: CATSVQSGSDTQYF.

Remarks on this clone: The sample carries other DNA sequences with the same CDR3. The chain links TRBV5-1 to TRBJ2-3; TRBD2 is a possible D gene (6 bases). This CDR3 comprises 15 residues. V was pared by 0 bases and J by 6 bases, with 14 bases between. The germline gives CDR1 SGHRS, CDR2 YFSETQ. DNA of the CDR3: TGCGCCAGCAGCTTGGCCGGAGGGCGTAGTGATACGCAGTATTTT. It translates to CASSLAGGRSDTQYF.

This chain connects TRBV4-2 to TRBJ2-7; 8 positions match TRBD2. J lost 6 bases, V lost 0 bases, and 10 bases had no gene match. This CDR3 is 16 amino acids long. Per the germline V gene, CDR1 is LGHNA and CDR2 is YNFKEQ. The CDR3 DNA follows: TGTGCCAGCAGCCAAGACCCAGCGGGGGAGGGCCGCGAGCAGTACTTC. Translated: CASSQDPAGEGREQYF.

Concerning this clone itself: Other DNA sequences from this sample encode an identical CDR3 as well. The chain links TRBV20-1 to TRBJ2-7, with 8 bases aligning to TRBD1. The CDR3 consists of 11 residues. V lost 6 bases to trimming and J lost 3 bases; unmatched junction nucleotides: 1. Germline loops: CDR1 DFQATT, CDR2 SNEGSKA (reference sequence). CDR3 loop: CSAGTGYEQYF. CDR3 coding DNA: TGCAGTGCCGGGACAGGCTACGAGCAGTACTTC.

Remarks on this clone: A read error may explain this, as a much larger clone is one base away. The rearrangement uses TRBV6-1 and TRBJ2-5; a weak D match, TRBD2 (5 bases). The germline gives CDR1 MNHNS, CDR2 SASEGT. This CDR3 spans 14 amino acids. DNA for the CDR3: TGTGGCAGCAGTGAGAGGGCTGGTAAAGGGACCCAGTACTTC. Amino acids: CGSSERAGKGTQYF.

As for this clone: Other nucleotide sequences in the sample specify the same CDR3. The chain carries TRBV11-2 and TRBJ1-1; no firm D call. The V and J ends lost 5 bases and 1 base respectively, with 8 bases between them. The CDR3 contains 13 residues. CDR1 is SGHAT, CDR2 FQNNGV, per germline. Here the CDR3 reads CASSIPGNTEAFF. Written as DNA, the CDR3 is TGTGCCAGCAGCATACCGGGGAACACTGAAGCTTTCTTT.